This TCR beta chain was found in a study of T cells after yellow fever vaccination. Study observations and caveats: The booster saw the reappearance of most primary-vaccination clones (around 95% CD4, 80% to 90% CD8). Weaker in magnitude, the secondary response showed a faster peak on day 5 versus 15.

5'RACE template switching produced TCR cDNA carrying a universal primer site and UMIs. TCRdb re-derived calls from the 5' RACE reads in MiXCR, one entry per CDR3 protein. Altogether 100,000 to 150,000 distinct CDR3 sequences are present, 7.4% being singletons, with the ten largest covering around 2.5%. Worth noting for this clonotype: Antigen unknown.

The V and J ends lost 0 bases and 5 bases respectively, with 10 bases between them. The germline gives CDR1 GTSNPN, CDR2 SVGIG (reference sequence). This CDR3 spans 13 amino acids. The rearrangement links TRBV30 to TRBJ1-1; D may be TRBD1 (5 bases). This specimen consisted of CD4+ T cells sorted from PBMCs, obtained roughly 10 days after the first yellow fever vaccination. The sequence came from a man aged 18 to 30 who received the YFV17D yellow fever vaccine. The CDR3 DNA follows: TGTGCCTGGAGTGTACAGGCGGGGACTGAAGCTTTCTTT. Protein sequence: CAWSVQAGTEAFF.